The next 32 T cell receptor beta chains were all read from a single sample in a study of OX40 agonist ivuxolimab in advanced cancers. Method: immunoSEQ multiplex PCR; TCRdb's copy keeps in-frame clones and lacks some. This table has tens of thousands of clones, 80% to 90% appearing once. The specimen was CD4+ or CD8+ T cells sorted from blood, collected in a trial of the OX40 agonist ivuxolimab. These receptors were taken from an adult with an advanced solid tumor such as melanoma, head and neck, liver or kidney cancer.

This clone was recorded only once. The CDR3 coding sequence is TGTGCCAGCAGCCAAGCCCCTTACGAGCAGTACTTC. This gives the protein CASSQAPYEQYF. The chain carries TRBV14 and TRBJ2-7; D gene ambiguous. V was clipped by 1 base and J by 4 bases, with 5 bases between them. The CDR3 runs 12 residues. Per germline, CDR1 SGHDN and CDR2 FVKESK. Combining the CDR3 with reference TRBV14 and TRBJ2-7 gives the whole variable domain EAGVTQFPSHSVIEKGQTVTLRCDPISGHDNLYWYRRVMGKEIKFLLHFVKESKQDESGMPNNRFLAERTGGTYSTLKVQPAELEDSGVYFCASSQAPYEQYFGPGTRLTVT.

This clone was found a few times. This chain joins TRBV4-2 and TRBJ1-5; no clear D. The CDR3 contains 13 residues. V dropped 3 bases and J dropped 5 bases, with 8 bases sitting between them. From germline, CDR1 is LGHNA and CDR2 YNFKEQ. The CDR3 sequence is CASSQSEDQPQHF. CDR3 in DNA: TGTGCCAGCAGCCAGTCGGAGGATCAGCCCCAGCATTTT.

The chain employs TRBV10-3 and TRBJ1-6, with 9 bases fitting TRBD1. The CDR3 runs 14 residues. In germline, CDR1 is ENHRY, CDR2 SYGVKD. After removal of 4 bases from V and 8 bases from J, the junction contained 3 bases not matched to a gene. The CDR3 DNA sequence: TGTGCCATCAGTGCGGGACAGGGATATTCACCCCTCCACTTT. It is translated as CAISAGQGYSPLHF.

The chain joins TRBV10-3 to TRBJ2-3; 10 nucleotides match TRBD2. Germline V gives CDR1 ENHRY, CDR2 SYGVKD. The CDR3 sequence is 16 residues long. The trim removed 0 bases at V and 6 bases at J, leaving 6 bases unmatched. The CDR3 region is CAISESSGGAGDTQYF. The CDR3 DNA sequence: TGTGCCATCAGTGAGTCGAGCGGGGGGGCTGGGGATACGCAGTATTTT.

The rearrangement joins TRBV6-6 to TRBJ2-7; D may be TRBD2 (5 bases). Deletions cut 2 bases from V and 2 bases from J, with 7 bases between. The germline V gene encodes CDR1 MNHNY and CDR2 SVGAGI (reference sequence). The CDR3 length is 13 residues. In DNA, the CDR3 is TGTGCCAGCAGTTACGGACTGACCTACGAGCAGTACGTC. This translates into CASSYGLTYEQYV.

The chain carries TRBV6-5 and TRBJ2-7; 10 nucleotides agree with TRBD1. Germline V gene data show CDR1 as MNHEY and CDR2 as SVGAGI. The CDR3 is 15 amino acids. The trim removed 5 bases at V and 3 bases at J, leaving 7 bases unmatched. The chain's CDR3 is CASSGRDRGVYEQYF. The CDR3 nucleotides read TGTGCCAGCAGTGGCCGGGACAGGGGTGTCTACGAGCAGTACTTC.

This chain joins TRBV28 and TRBJ1-2; perhaps TRBD1 as D (6 bases). This CDR3 has 13 residues. Germline V gene lookup returns CDR1 MDHEN and CDR2 SYDVKM. Trimming left V 7 bases short and J 9 bases short, with 18 bases between. CDR3 sequence: CASKPAWRDSYTF. The CDR3 DNA sequence: TGTGCCAGCAAGCCTGCGTGGAGGGACAGCTACACCTTC.

The genes are TRBV6-5 and TRBJ2-3, with D possibly matching TRBD2 (5 bases). The CDR3 is 12 residues long. Germline-derived CDR1 and CDR2 are MNHEY and SVGAGI. V was shortened by 6 bases and J by 5 bases, with 9 bases between the two germline ends. The CDR3 nucleotides read TGTGCCAGCAGCCGCCGGGGAGATACGCAGTATTTT. Protein product: CASSRRGDTQYF.

V usage is TRBV7-9 and J usage is TRBJ2-1, with D tentatively TRBD1 (5 bases). V lost 5 bases and J lost 0, with 17 bases in between. Germline CDR1 SEHNR, CDR2 FQNEAQ (reference sequence). This CDR3 is 17 amino acids long. The CDR3 is CASSQGADPSSYNEQFF. The DNA of the CDR3 is TGTGCCAGCAGCCAAGGGGCCGATCCTAGCTCCTACAATGAGCAGTTCTTC. Together with reference TRBV7-9 and TRBJ2-1, the CDR3 gives the full variable domain: DTGVSQNPRHKITKRGQNVTFRCDPISEHNRLYWYRQTLGQGPEFLTYFQNEAQLEKSRLLSDRFSAERPKGSFSTLEIQRTEQGDSAMYLCASSQGADPSSYNEQFFGPGTRLTVL.

This clone occurred a few times. The CDR3 spells CASMGQGGGEKLFF. CDR3 nucleotide sequence: TGTGCCAGCATGGGACAGGGAGGTGGAGAAAAACTGTTTTTT. The gene calls are TRBV2 and TRBJ1-4, with 9 positions matching TRBD1. Trimming cost V 7 bases and J 8 bases; bases outside gene matches: 8. The CDR3 runs to 14 residues. Germline assignment: CDR1 SNHLY and CDR2 FYNNEI.

For this clone: This sample also contains other DNA sequences that code for the same CDR3. The V call is TRBV6-5, the J call TRBJ1-2, with D possibly matching TRBD1 (5 bases). CDR1 is MNHEY and CDR2 is SVGAGI in the germline V gene. The V and J ends lost 5 bases and 7 bases respectively, with 17 bases between them. There are 14 residues in the CDR3. The CDR3 spells CASSPFGEGAGYTF. The CDR3 DNA reads as TGTGCCAGCAGTCCCTTTGGGGAAGGGGCTGGCTACACCTTC.

This chain joins TRBV5-1 and TRBJ2-3; D gene ambiguous. CDR3 length equals 16 residues. The V and J ends lost 0 bases and 2 bases respectively, with 13 bases between them. CDR1 and CDR2 (germline): SGHRS, YFSETQ. The chain's CDR3 is CASSLVGGGYTDTQYF. Here the CDR3 DNA reads TGCGCCAGCAGCTTGGTAGGCGGTGGATACACAGATACGCAGTATTTT.

This sequence joins TRBV7-3 and TRBJ1-1, with D maybe TRBD1 (6 bases). The germline V gene has CDR1 SGHTA and CDR2 FQGTGA. V was cut by 5 bases and J by 4 bases, with 14 bases left in between. The CDR3 length is 14 residues. CDR3 bases: TGTGCCAGCAGCCTTAAAGGGGGATCCACTGAAGCTTTCTTT. The encoded protein is CASSLKGGSTEAFF.

The J gene is TRBJ1-5, the V gene TRBV10-1; D is ambiguous. The CDR3 length is 12 residues. Germline assignment: CDR1 WNHNN and CDR2 SYGVQD (reference sequence). V lost 2 bases and J lost 7, with 6 bases in between. CDR3 nucleotides: TGCGCCAGCAGTGAGGTTGGGCAGCCCCAGCATTTT. Residues: CASSEVGQPQHF.

The chain carries TRBV18 and TRBJ1-3; 7 bases match TRBD1. The CDR3 has 15 residues. CDR1 and CDR2 from the germline V gene are KGHSH and LQKENI. The junction had 3 bases not matched to a gene; V was cut back by 3 bases and J by 1 base. The CDR3 region is CASSPGQTSGNTIYF. The CDR3, as DNA: TGTGCCAGCTCACCGGGACAGACGTCTGGAAACACCATATATTTT.

This sequence joins TRBV7-2 and TRBJ2-3; TRBD2 aligns across 16 bases. CDR1 is SGHTA, CDR2 FQGNSA, per germline. This CDR3 region has 17 residues. The V segment lost 4 bases and the J segment 0 bases; nucleotides outside the gene matches: 1. In DNA, the CDR3 is TGTGCCAGCAGCTCGGGACTAGCGGGGGGGAGCACAGATACGCAGTATTTT. This encodes CASSSGLAGGSTDTQYF.

This clone was seen once. The J gene is TRBJ1-5, the V gene TRBV11-2; D may be TRBD1 (6 bases). V dropped 2 bases and J dropped 4 bases, with 9 bases sitting between them. CDR3 length: 14 residues. Per the germline V gene, CDR1 is SGHAT and CDR2 is FQNNGV. In nucleotides, the CDR3 is TGTGCCAGCAGCTTATCAGGGGAGAATCAGCCCCAGCATTTT. Its protein product is CASSLSGENQPQHF.

V is TRBV5-6 and J is TRBJ1-1, with unresolved D. Germline loops: CDR1 SGHDT, CDR2 YYEEEE. This CDR3 is built from 13 residues. V lost 6 bases, J lost 0 bases, and 9 bases lay in between. The CDR3 is CASNQDVNTEAFF. CDR3 nucleotide sequence: TGTGCCAGCAACCAAGACGTGAACACTGAAGCTTTCTTT. The full variable domain, with the rest looked up from reference TRBV5-6 and TRBJ1-1, is DAGVTQSPTHLIKTRGQQVTLRCSPKSGHDTVSWYQQALGQGPQFIFQYYEEEERQRGNFPDRFSGHQFPNYSSELNVNALLLGDSALYLCASNQDVNTEAFFGQGTRLTVV.

A few counts support this clone. The chain carries TRBV28 and TRBJ2-5, with D hard to call. The CDR3 is 15 residues long. V lost 3 bases and J 5 bases, leaving 16 bases between the germline ends. Germline CDR1 is MDHEN and CDR2 is SYDVKM. Here the CDR3 DNA reads TGTGCCAGCAGTTTTTTCTCCCGAAGGAGCGAGACCCAGTACTTC. Translating gives CASSFFSRRSETQYF.

The rearrangement links TRBV4-2 to TRBJ2-7, with 9 bases identical to TRBD1. This CDR3 is 16 amino acids long. Germline CDR1 and CDR2: LGHNA and YNFKEQ. V trimming: 0 bases; J trimming: 3 bases; junction bases outside the gene matches: 6. The CDR3 region is CASSQDTGTGFYEQYF. The CDR3 DNA reads as TGTGCCAGCAGCCAAGACACCGGGACAGGGTTCTACGAGCAGTACTTC.

The V gene is TRBV2, the J gene TRBJ2-2; the D gene could be TRBD1 or TRBD2 (5 bases each). Trimming cost V 6 bases and J 4 bases, with 15 bases left between them. The CDR3 extends over 15 amino acids. Germline CDR1 reads SNHLY; CDR2 reads FYNNEI. Here the CDR3 DNA reads TGTGCCAGCAGACCAAGACCTGGGGGCACCGGGGAGCTGTTTTTT. Residues: CASRPRPGGTGELFF.

V and J are TRBV4-3 and TRBJ1-1; D possibly corresponds to TRBD1 (5 bases). CDR1 LGHNA and CDR2 YSLEER come from the germline V gene. V was shortened by 6 bases and J by 2 bases, with 13 bases between the two germline ends. CDR3 size: 14 residues. CDR3 amino acids: CASRGVQANTEAFF. CDR3 DNA sequence: TGCGCCAGCAGGGGGGTGCAGGCTAACACTGAAGCTTTCTTT.

The chain links TRBV12-5 to TRBJ1-6; TRBD1 aligns across 8 bases. The CDR3 has 14 amino acids. Germline-derived CDR1 and CDR2 are LGHNT and FRNRAP. The V and J ends lost 7 bases and 7 bases, in that order; junction bases with no gene match: 6. CDR3 DNA sequence: TGTGCTAGTGCTAAGGGACAGGAGAATTCACCCCTCCACTTT. Its protein product is CASAKGQENSPLHF.

This clone was counted once. This CDR3 reads CALGLLREQYF. The DNA of the CDR3 is TGTGCCTTGGGACTGCTGAGGGAGCAGTACTTC. The chain combines TRBV30 with TRBJ2-7; TRBD2 is a possible D gene (6 bases). The CDR3 totals 11 residues. CDR1 and CDR2 (germline): GTSNPN, SVGIG (reference sequence). V lost 7 bases, J lost 7 bases, and 14 bases lay in between.

This clone occurred a few times. For the CDR3, the DNA is TGTGCCAGCTCACCGGGGACAGGGGGCGGCTATGGCTACACCTTC. Encoded protein: CASSPGTGGGYGYTF. The V and J genes are TRBV18 and TRBJ1-2; 12 bases are shared with TRBD1. This CDR3 region has 15 residues. Germline V gives CDR1 KGHSH, CDR2 LQKENI. V dropped 3 bases and J dropped 4; count of bases not matched to a gene: 3.

This chain links TRBV11-2 with TRBJ1-5, with TRBD1 as a possible D gene (6 bases). The germline V gene has CDR1 SGHAT and CDR2 FQNNGV. Trimming shortened V by 0 bases and J by 4 bases, and 10 bases separated the two germline ends. The CDR3 is 15 amino acids. The CDR3 DNA is TGTGCCAGCAGCTTAGATTTTAGGGGGAATCAGCCCCAGCATTTT. Its translation: CASSLDFRGNQPQHF. The full variable domain, rest sourced from reference TRBV11-2 and TRBJ1-5, is EAGVAQSPRYKIIEKRQSVAFWCNPISGHATLYWYQQILGQGPKLLIQFQNNGVVDDSQLPKDRFSAERLKGVDSTLKIQPAKLEDSAVYLCASSLDFRGNQPQHFGDGTRLSIL.

The chain is built from TRBV5-5 and TRBJ1-4, with a tentative D call TRBD1 (6 bases). Germline CDR1 SGHKS, CDR2 YYEKEE (reference sequence). The V gene lost 4 bases and the J gene lost 5 bases, with 15 bases spanning the gap. This CDR3 is 15 amino acids long. CDR3 region: CASSSGTTRNEKLFF. As DNA, the CDR3 is TGTGCCAGCAGCAGCGGGACAACGCGAAATGAAAAACTGTTTTTT.

The table lists this clone with a few counts. The V and J genes are TRBV28 and TRBJ2-7; D ambiguous. The CDR3 extends over 13 amino acids. From germline, CDR1 is MDHEN and CDR2 SYDVKM. Trimming pared 9 bases from V and 1 base from J, leaving 13 bases between. CDR3 protein: CASLKPGSYEQYF. DNA for the CDR3: TGTGCCAGTCTTAAACCGGGTTCCTACGAGCAGTACTTC.

This chain joins TRBV27 and TRBJ2-5; no clear D gene. Germline V gives CDR1 MNHEY, CDR2 SMNVEV (reference sequence). The CDR3 totals 17 residues. Between the trimmed V and J ends, which lost 4 bases and 2 bases, there was a span of 20 bases. The CDR3 reads CASSSYDPVRRQETQYF. In DNA form, the CDR3 reads TGTGCCAGCAGTTCCTATGACCCTGTACGCCGACAAGAGACCCAGTACTTC.

The chain recombines TRBV19 with TRBJ1-1; TRBD1 might be the D (5 bases). The CDR3 runs to 15 residues. Trimming took 1 base from V and 4 from J, leaving 13 bases between them. The V gene's germline CDR1 is LNHDA and CDR2 SQIVND (reference sequence). CDR3 residues: CASSIGVGVTTEAFF. CDR3 sequence (DNA): TGTGCCAGTAGTATAGGGGTAGGGGTGACCACTGAAGCTTTCTTT.

The chain joins TRBV5-1 to TRBJ1-4; 7 nucleotides line up with TRBD1. This CDR3 is built from 13 residues. CDR1 is SGHRS, CDR2 YFSETQ, per germline. Trimming at V came to 6 bases and at J to 8 bases, leaving 7 bases not matched to a gene. In DNA, the CDR3 is TGCGCCAGCAAAAGACAGGGCGGCGAAAAACTGTTTTTT. Protein product: CASKRQGGEKLFF.

V gene TRBV29-1 combines with J gene TRBJ1-1; D is unclear. The CDR3 extends over 13 amino acids. Trimming stripped 1 base from V and 0 bases from J, with 6 bases between. Germline-derived CDR1 and CDR2 are SQVTM and ANQGSEA. The DNA of the CDR3 is TGCAGCGTTGAAGTGCAGGTGAACACTGAAGCTTTCTTT. This sequence encodes CSVEVQVNTEAFF.